This T cell receptor (beta chain) stems from a study of cytomegalovirus exposure and HLA in healthy donors. 13 Jbeta primers and 60 Vbeta primers were used for the PCR. Sequencing was performed with immunoSEQ multiplex PCR; in TCRdb, only in-frame clones are kept and a portion is missing. Here the sample spans 60,000 or so clones, approximately 71% being singletons. There are 14 residues in the CDR3. Germline V lookup: CDR1 SGHRS, CDR2 YFSETQ. V was pared by 4 bases and J by 0 bases, with 9 bases between. These donors, healthy bone marrow donors, were studied. The origin of this receptor is a middle-aged man in good health and CMV-seropositive. The sequenced sample was PBMCs. The chain is built from TRBV5-1 and TRBJ2-3; D is ambiguous. CDR3 sequence reads: CASSAGHSTDTQYF. CDR3 bases: TGCGCCAGCAGCGCAGGTCATAGCACAGATACGCAGTATTTT.